These 27 T cell receptor beta chains were all obtained from the same sample, sequenced in a study of shared clonotypes between healthy human individuals. The method was immunoSEQ multiplex PCR; TCRdb's version includes in-frame clones alone and lacks a portion of them. The table includes some 2,000,000 clones, approximately 96% detected once. The specimen sequenced was naive CD4+ T cells sorted from blood. Subset specified: CD45RA+ positively selected. Receptors originate from a man aged 18 to 29 in good health.

The gene calls are TRBV6-1 and TRBJ1-6; the D is unclear. Trimming took 0 bases from V and 0 from J, leaving 9 bases between them. There are 17 residues in the CDR3. Germline CDR1 MNHNS, CDR2 SASEGT. The CDR3 nucleotides are TGTGCCAGCAGTGAAGCACCTGCGAGCTCCTATAATTCACCCCTCCACTTT. The encoded protein is CASSEAPASSYNSPLHF.

V gene TRBV6-1 combines with J gene TRBJ1-6; D unresolved. The ends were cut back, 10 bases at V and 0 bases at J, with 10 bases in the middle. The germline CDR1 and CDR2 sequences are MNHNS and SASEGT. This CDR3 region has 14 residues. The CDR3 DNA is TGTGCCACGAAGGAGAGCTCCTATAATTCACCCCTCCACTTT. Amino acids: CATKESSYNSPLHF.

V gene TRBV7-3 combines with J gene TRBJ1-6, with D possibly being TRBD1 (6 bases). The CDR3 is made up of 13 amino acids. CDR1 and CDR2 from the germline V gene are SGHTA and FQGTGA. V shed 4 bases and J shed 9 bases, with 10 bases lying between them. The CDR3 loop is CASSWGQGSPLHF. The CDR3 coding sequence is TGTGCCAGCAGCTGGGGGCAGGGTTCACCCCTCCACTTT.

This rearrangement joins TRBV28 to TRBJ1-1; TRBD1 aligns across 9 bases. Germline-derived CDR1 and CDR2 are MDHEN and SYDVKM. The CDR3 is made up of 13 amino acids. After removal of 6 bases from V and 7 bases from J, the junction contained 6 bases not matched to a gene. CDR3 loop: CASRTGGRGEAFF. For the CDR3, the DNA is TGTGCCAGCAGAACAGGGGGCCGGGGTGAAGCTTTCTTT.

Note on this clone: Other DNA sequences in the sample encode the same CDR3. The chain recombines TRBV9 with TRBJ1-6; D might be TRBD1 (5 bases). The V end was cut by 0 bases, the J end by 6 bases, with 7 bases between. The CDR3 spans 14 residues. Germline V gene sequence: CDR1 SGDLS, CDR2 YYNGEE. The DNA for the CDR3 is TGTGCCAGCAGCGTAGAGGGGAGTAATTCACCCCTCCACTTT. This sequence encodes CASSVEGSNSPLHF.

The chain uses TRBV5-1 and TRBJ1-1; D possibly corresponds to TRBD1 (6 bases). Germline CDR1 and CDR2: SGHRS and YFSETQ. CDR3 length equals 13 residues. The V end lost 5 bases, the J end lost 6 bases, and 14 bases lay between the germline ends. This chain's CDR3 is CASRSRGAAEAFF. As DNA, the CDR3 is TGCGCCAGCAGGAGCAGGGGTGCGGCTGAAGCTTTCTTT.

Turning to this clone: This CDR3 is also generated by other DNA sequences in the sample. V gene TRBV5-1 combines with J gene TRBJ1-4; D not certain. This CDR3 has 14 amino acids. CDR1 and CDR2 from the germline V gene are SGHRS and YFSETQ. V lost 0 bases and J lost 8, with 11 bases in between. The CDR3 spells CASSLEGFGEKLFF. In DNA, the CDR3 is TGCGCCAGCAGCTTGGAGGGTTTCGGGGAAAAACTGTTTTTT.

This clone was recorded once. The sample holds other DNA sequences that translate to the same CDR3. This chain connects TRBV11-2 to TRBJ2-1; D is perhaps TRBD1 or TRBD2 (5 bases each). The CDR3 spans 13 residues. Trimming pared 3 bases from V and 7 bases from J, leaving 10 bases between. Germline values: CDR1 SGHAT, CDR2 FQNNGV. This CDR3 reads CASSFTRGNEQFF. The DNA of the CDR3 is TGTGCCAGCAGCTTTACGAGGGGAAATGAGCAGTTCTTC.

To note about this clone: The sample holds other DNA sequences that translate to the same CDR3. The chain uses TRBV30 and TRBJ2-1, with D unresolved. Germline assignment: CDR1 GTSNPN and CDR2 SVGIG (reference sequence). The V gene lost 1 base and the J gene lost 5 bases, with 9 bases spanning the gap. This CDR3 is built from 13 residues. CDR3 loop: CAWSGPGNNEQFF. DNA of the CDR3: TGTGCCTGGAGTGGGCCAGGAAACAATGAGCAGTTCTTC.

V and J are TRBV6-4 and TRBJ1-5, with D unresolved. The V end was cut by 4 bases, the J end by 5 bases, with 9 bases between. CDR1 and CDR2 (germline): MRHNA, SNTAGT. There are 13 residues in the CDR3. The CDR3: CASSAWADQPQHF. CDR3 DNA: TGTGCCAGCAGTGCGTGGGCGGATCAGCCCCAGCATTTT.

The chain joins TRBV19 to TRBJ2-1; D remains ambiguous. Per germline, CDR1 LNHDA and CDR2 SQIVND (reference sequence). V shed 2 bases and J shed 0 bases, with 8 bases lying between them. The CDR3 loop spans 15 amino acids. The CDR3 spells CASSISASSYNEQFF. CDR3 nucleotides: TGTGCCAGTAGTATAAGTGCCAGCTCCTACAATGAGCAGTTCTTC.

Of note for this clone: Sequence at one end of the junction differs from germline and may be a read error. The J gene is TRBJ1-2, the V gene TRBV2; the D gene is possibly TRBD1 (6 bases). The germline V gene encodes CDR1 SNHLY and CDR2 FYNNEI. There are 14 residues in the CDR3. CDR3 sequence reads: CASRGIRGFGGYTF. CDR3 in DNA: TGCGCCAGCAGGGGTATTAGGGGTTTTGGCGGCTACACCTTC.

The rearrangement joins TRBV5-1 to TRBJ1-1, with D possibly being TRBD1 (5 bases). Trimming removed 0 bases from V and 5 bases from J, with 8 bases in between. The CDR3 contains 13 residues. Germline V gives CDR1 SGHRS, CDR2 YFSETQ. In DNA form, the CDR3 reads TGCGCCAGCAGCTTGGAGTGGGGGACTGAAGCTTTCTTT. Amino acids: CASSLEWGTEAFF.

The table lists this clone with a count of one. The rearrangement joins TRBV28 to TRBJ2-7, with 7 nucleotides matching TRBD1. Per the germline V gene, CDR1 is MDHEN and CDR2 is SYDVKM. Losses at the gene ends were 6 bases for V and 12 bases for J; bases not matched to a gene: 11. This CDR3 comprises 12 residues. CDR3 sequence reads: CASSFRDSPRYF. CDR3 nucleotide sequence: TGTGCCAGCAGCTTCCGGGACAGTCCCCGGTACTTC.

J is TRBJ1-1 and V is TRBV5-1, with TRBD1 as a possible D gene (5 bases). The CDR3 is made up of 15 amino acids. Germline CDR1 SGHRS, CDR2 YFSETQ. The V end lost 1 base, the J end lost 4 bases, and 14 bases lay between the germline ends. The CDR3 DNA reads TGCGCCAGCAGCTTGACCGACAGTTCTGGCACTGAAGCTTTCTTT. This translates into CASSLTDSSGTEAFF.

The chain carries TRBV7-3 and TRBJ2-3; no firm D call. V gave up 2 bases and J gave up 0 bases, with 9 bases separating them. Per the germline V gene, CDR1 is SGHTA and CDR2 is FQGTGA. This CDR3 is 15 amino acids long. The CDR3 nucleotides read TGTGCCAGCAGCTTACTGTCTTCTAGCACAGATACGCAGTATTTT. Its protein product is CASSLLSSSTDTQYF.

The gene calls are TRBV18 and TRBJ2-7, with TRBD2 matching 9 bases. The CDR3 totals 15 residues. V lost 1 base and J lost 7; bases outside the gene matches: 8. CDR1 is KGHSH, CDR2 LQKENI, per germline. The DNA of the CDR3 is TGTGCCAGCTCACCACTCTTAGCGGGAGCGAAGGAGCAGTACTTC. Its translation is CASSPLLAGAKEQYF.

J is TRBJ2-1 and V is TRBV5-6; D unresolved. Between the trimmed V and J ends, which lost 4 bases and 7 bases, there was a span of 12 bases. Germline loops: CDR1 SGHDT, CDR2 YYEEEE. CDR3 size: 13 residues. CDR3 DNA: TGTGCCAGCAGCCCGGGTAGACGAAATGAGCAGTTCTTC. This encodes CASSPGRRNEQFF.

The genes are TRBV27 and TRBJ2-7; the match to TRBD1 covers 9 bases. Germline CDR1 reads MNHEY; CDR2 reads SMNVEV (reference sequence). The CDR3 has 16 amino acids. The ends lost 5 bases at V and 2 bases at J; junction bases unmatched: 10. CDR3 DNA sequence: TGTGCCAGCAGTACCCGACAGGGGGTGACTCCCTACGAGCAGTACTTC. Residues: CASSTRQGVTPYEQYF.

The chain couples TRBV5-1 to TRBJ2-7; 9 nucleotides agree with TRBD1. CDR1 and CDR2 from the germline V gene are SGHRS and YFSETQ. The CDR3 is 17 residues long. With 0 bases clipped from V and 4 bases from J, the junction kept 11 bases outside the gene matches. The CDR3 sequence is CASSLDRGPIAFYEQYF. CDR3 nucleotide sequence: TGCGCCAGCAGCTTGGACAGGGGGCCGATTGCCTTTTACGAGCAGTACTTC.

The chain links TRBV6-4 to TRBJ2-2; 12 bases fit TRBD2. This CDR3 has 15 amino acids. Losses at the gene ends were 6 bases for V and 5 bases for J; bases not matched to a gene: 4. Germline V gene sequence: CDR1 MRHNA, CDR2 SNTAGT. The CDR3 DNA reads as TGTGCCAGCAGGGCCGGGACTAGCGGGACCGGGGAGCTGTTTTTT. Translating gives CASRAGTSGTGELFF.

The CDR3 region has the DNA TGTGCCAGCAGTCCGGGGACAGGGAGCTCCTATAATTCACCCCTCCACTTT. Translation: CASSPGTGSSYNSPLHF. The V gene is TRBV28, the J gene TRBJ1-6; 9 nucleotides align to TRBD1. V shed 5 bases and J 0 bases; nucleotides not matched to a gene: 5. Looked up from germline, CDR1 is MDHEN and CDR2 is SYDVKM. The CDR3 loop spans 17 amino acids.

The rearrangement uses TRBV7-3 and TRBJ2-3, with TRBD1 matching over 9 bases. The CDR3 loop spans 14 amino acids. Germline assignment: CDR1 SGHTA and CDR2 FQGTGA. With 5 bases clipped from V and 6 bases from J, the junction kept 6 bases outside the gene matches. The CDR3: CASSPNTGGDTQYF. The CDR3 DNA reads as TGTGCCAGCAGCCCGAACACAGGGGGCGATACGCAGTATTTT.

The table lists this clone with a count of one. The genes are TRBV2 and TRBJ2-7; 9 nucleotides agree with TRBD2. The germline V gene encodes CDR1 SNHLY and CDR2 FYNNEI. The CDR3 extends over 15 amino acids. After removal of 10 bases from V and 4 bases from J, the junction contained 14 bases not matched to a gene. CDR3 bases: TGTGCCACCAGAAAAGAGGCGGGGGGGCATTACGAGCAGTACTTC. Translating gives CATRKEAGGHYEQYF.

The sample holds one count of this clone. The V and J genes are TRBV30 and TRBJ1-2; D unresolved. Trimming left V 4 bases short and J 8 bases short, with 17 bases between. The CDR3 is made up of 13 amino acids. Germline values: CDR1 GTSNPN, CDR2 SVGIG (reference sequence). The CDR3 region has the DNA TGTGCCTGGACCCCAAAGGATTACGTGGGCTACACCTTC. Protein product: CAWTPKDYVGYTF.

The V gene is TRBV29-1, the J gene TRBJ2-6; 8 bases agree with TRBD1. CDR3 size: 14 residues. CDR1 and CDR2 (germline): SQVTM, ANQGSEA. Trimming at V came to 7 bases and at J to 2 bases, leaving 4 bases not matched to a gene. The CDR3 DNA is TGCAGCGCAGGACAGGGTGCTGGGGCCAACGTCCTGACTTTC. Translation gives CSAGQGAGANVLTF.

As concerns this clone: Within the sample, other DNA sequences also encode this same CDR3. The J gene is TRBJ2-1, the V gene TRBV7-2; no reliable D call. The germline CDR1 and CDR2 sequences are SGHTA and FQGNSA. This CDR3 is 12 amino acids long. V was shortened by 2 bases and J by 7 bases, with 6 bases between the two germline ends. The CDR3 loop is CASSLSVNEQFF. In DNA, the CDR3 is TGTGCCAGCAGCTTAAGTGTGAATGAGCAGTTCTTC.